This record covers a single T cell receptor beta chain. This specimen belongs to a study of shared clonotypes between healthy human individuals. The CDR3 runs 14 residues. In germline, CDR1 is SEHNR, CDR2 FQNEAQ (reference sequence). Assay: immunoSEQ multiplex PCR; the TCRdb copy retains only in-frame clones and omits some. The profile shows approximately 500,000 clones, 95% to 97% of them singletons. Sequencing input: naive CD4+ T cells sorted from blood. Specified subset: CD45RA+ positively selected. The TCR sequence derives from a woman under 40 in good health. The J gene is TRBJ2-5, the V gene TRBV7-9, with 10 bases matching TRBD1. The J call is in doubt because the DNA end fits TRBJ2-7 better. The DNA for the CDR3 is TGTGCCAGCAGCTCGACAGGGGGCGGCTACGAGCAGTACTTC. Translated: CASSSTGGGYEQYF.